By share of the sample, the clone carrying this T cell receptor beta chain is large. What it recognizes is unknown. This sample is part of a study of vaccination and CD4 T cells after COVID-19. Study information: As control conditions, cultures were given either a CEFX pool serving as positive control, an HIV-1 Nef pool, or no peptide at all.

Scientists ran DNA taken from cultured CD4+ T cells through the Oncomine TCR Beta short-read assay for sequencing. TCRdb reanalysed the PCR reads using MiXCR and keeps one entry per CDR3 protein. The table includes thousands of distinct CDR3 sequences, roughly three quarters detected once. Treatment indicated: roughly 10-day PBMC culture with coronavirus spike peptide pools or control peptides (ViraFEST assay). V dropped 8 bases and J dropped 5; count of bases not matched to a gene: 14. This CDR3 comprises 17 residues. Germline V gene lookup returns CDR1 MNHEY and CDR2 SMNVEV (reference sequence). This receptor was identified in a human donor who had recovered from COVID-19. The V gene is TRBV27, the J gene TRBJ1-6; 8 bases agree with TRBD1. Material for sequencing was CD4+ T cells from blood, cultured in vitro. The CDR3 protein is CASAAEGRGLDNSPLHF. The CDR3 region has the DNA TGTGCCAGCGCGGCTGAGGGCAGGGGGCTTGATAATTCACCCCTCCACTTT.